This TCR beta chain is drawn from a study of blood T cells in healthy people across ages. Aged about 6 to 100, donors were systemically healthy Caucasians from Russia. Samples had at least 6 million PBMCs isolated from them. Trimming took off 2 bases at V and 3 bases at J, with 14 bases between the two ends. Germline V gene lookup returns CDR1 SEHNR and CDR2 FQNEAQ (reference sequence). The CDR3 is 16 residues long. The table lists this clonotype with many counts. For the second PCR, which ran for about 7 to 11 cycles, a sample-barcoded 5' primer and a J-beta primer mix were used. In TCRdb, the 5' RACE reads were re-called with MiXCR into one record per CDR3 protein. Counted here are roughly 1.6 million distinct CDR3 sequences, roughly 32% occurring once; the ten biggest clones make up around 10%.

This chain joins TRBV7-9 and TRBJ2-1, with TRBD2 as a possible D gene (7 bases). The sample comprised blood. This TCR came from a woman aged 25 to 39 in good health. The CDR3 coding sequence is TGTGCCAGCAGCTTACGGGGCGGGGGCCGCTACAATGAGCAGTTCTTC. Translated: CASSLRGGGRYNEQFF. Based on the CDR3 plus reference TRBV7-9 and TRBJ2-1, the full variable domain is DTGVSQNPRHKITKRGQNVTFRCDPISEHNRLYWYRQTLGQGPEFLTYFQNEAQLEKSRLLSDRFSAERPKGSFSTLEIQRTEQGDSAMYLCASSLRGGGRYNEQFFGPGTRLTVL.